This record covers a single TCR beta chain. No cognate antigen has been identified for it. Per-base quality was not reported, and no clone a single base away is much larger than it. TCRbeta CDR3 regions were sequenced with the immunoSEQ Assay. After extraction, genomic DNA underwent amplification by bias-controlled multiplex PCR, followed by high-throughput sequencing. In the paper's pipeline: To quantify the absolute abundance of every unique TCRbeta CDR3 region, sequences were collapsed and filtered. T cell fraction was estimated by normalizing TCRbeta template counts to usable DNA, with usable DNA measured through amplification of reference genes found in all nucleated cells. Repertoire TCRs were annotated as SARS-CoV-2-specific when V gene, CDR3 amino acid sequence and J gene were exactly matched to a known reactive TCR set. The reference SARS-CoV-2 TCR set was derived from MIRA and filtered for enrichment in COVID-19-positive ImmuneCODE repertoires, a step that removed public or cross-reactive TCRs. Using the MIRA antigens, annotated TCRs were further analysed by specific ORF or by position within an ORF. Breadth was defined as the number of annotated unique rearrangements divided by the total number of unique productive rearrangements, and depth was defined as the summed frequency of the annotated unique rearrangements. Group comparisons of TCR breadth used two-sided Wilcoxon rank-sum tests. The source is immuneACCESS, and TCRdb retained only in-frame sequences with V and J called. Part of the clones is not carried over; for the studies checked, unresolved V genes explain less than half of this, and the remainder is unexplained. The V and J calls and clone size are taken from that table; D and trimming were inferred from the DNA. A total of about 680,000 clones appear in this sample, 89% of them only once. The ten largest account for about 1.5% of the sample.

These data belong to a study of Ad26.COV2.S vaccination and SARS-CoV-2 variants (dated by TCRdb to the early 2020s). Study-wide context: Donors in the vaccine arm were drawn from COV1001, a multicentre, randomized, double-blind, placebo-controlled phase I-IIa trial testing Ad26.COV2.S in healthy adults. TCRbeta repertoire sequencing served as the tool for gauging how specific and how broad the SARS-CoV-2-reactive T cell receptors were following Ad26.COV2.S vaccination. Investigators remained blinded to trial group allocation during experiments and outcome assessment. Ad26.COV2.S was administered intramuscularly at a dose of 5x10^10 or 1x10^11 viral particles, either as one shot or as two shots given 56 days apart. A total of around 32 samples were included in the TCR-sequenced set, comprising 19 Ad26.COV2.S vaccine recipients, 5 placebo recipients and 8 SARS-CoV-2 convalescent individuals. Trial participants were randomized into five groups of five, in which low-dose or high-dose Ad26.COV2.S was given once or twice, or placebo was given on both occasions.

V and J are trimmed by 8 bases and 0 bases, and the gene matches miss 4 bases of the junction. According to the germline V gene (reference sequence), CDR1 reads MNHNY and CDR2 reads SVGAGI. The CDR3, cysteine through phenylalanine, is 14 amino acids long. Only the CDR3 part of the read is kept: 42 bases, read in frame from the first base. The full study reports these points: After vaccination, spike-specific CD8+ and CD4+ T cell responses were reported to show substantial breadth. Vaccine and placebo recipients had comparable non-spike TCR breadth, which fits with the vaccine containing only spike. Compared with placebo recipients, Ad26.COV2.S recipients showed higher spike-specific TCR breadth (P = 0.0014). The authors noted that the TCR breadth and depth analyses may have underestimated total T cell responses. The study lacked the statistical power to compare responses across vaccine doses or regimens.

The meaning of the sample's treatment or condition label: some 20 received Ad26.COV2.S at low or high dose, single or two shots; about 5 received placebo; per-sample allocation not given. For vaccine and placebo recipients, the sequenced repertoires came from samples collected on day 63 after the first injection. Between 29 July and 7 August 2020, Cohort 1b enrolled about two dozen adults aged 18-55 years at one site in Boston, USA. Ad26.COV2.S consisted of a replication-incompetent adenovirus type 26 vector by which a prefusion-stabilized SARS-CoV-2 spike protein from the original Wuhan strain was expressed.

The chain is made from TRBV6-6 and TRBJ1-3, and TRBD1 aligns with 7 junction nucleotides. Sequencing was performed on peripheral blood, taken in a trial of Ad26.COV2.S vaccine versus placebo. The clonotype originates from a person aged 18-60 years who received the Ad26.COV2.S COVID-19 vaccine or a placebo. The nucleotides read TGTGCCAGCGAGGGGGCTCTCTCTGGAAACACCATATATTTT. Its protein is CASEGALSGNTIYF.